Following are 2 T cell receptor beta chains from one sample sequenced in a study of T cell responses to AZD1222 COVID-19 vaccine. This table comes from immunoSEQ multiplex PCR, and its TCRdb copy is limited to in-frame clones, with some not included. The sample lists about 59,000 clones, 75% to 85% occurring once. The specimen was peripheral blood, collected on day 0 of AZD1222 vaccination. The receptors shown here come from an adult in good health.

The V and J genes are TRBV6-5 and TRBJ1-2; D might be TRBD1 (5 bases). With 4 bases removed from V and 2 bases from J, the gap between germline ends came to 14 bases. Germline V lookup: CDR1 MNHEY, CDR2 SVGAGI. CDR3 length equals 15 residues. The DNA for the CDR3 is TGTGCCAGCAGTTTTTCCGGGACGAGCAACTATGGCTACACCTTC. Its translation: CASSFSGTSNYGYTF.

The rearrangement links TRBV9 to TRBJ2-1, with D uncertain. V was cut by 0 bases and J by 5 bases, with 9 bases left in between. This CDR3 contains 14 residues. Germline CDR1 and CDR2: SGDLS and YYNGEE. The CDR3 DNA follows: TGTGCCAGCAGCGTAGCAACAGCGAACAATGAGCAGTTCTTC. The encoded protein is CASSVATANNEQFF.